The present T cell receptor (beta chain) was sequenced within a study of blood T cell repertoires in COVID-19 (dated by TCRdb to about 2020). With respect to the entire study: The collaborator samples originated in the United States, Italy and Spain and spanned the acute and convalescent phases of COVID-19. The material from the prospective study consisted of cDNA or gDNA derived from T cells, B-cell-depleted T cells, or PBMCs. Subjects who had been exposed to COVID-19, were actively infected with it, or had recovered from it provided the deeply sampled blood TCRbeta repertoires that made up the dataset. The repertoires were made available in a free public database intended to serve as a resource for research on the immune response to SARS-CoV-2. The samples were drawn from the first 160 participants of the ongoing ImmuneRACE study and from 1,254 subjects provided by 6 global collaborators. Nearly every sample came with metadata listing a de-identified subject ID, COVID-19 status, age in years and sex. HLA class I and class II types, where available, came from metadata supplied by the sample provider rather than from assay-based typing. General conclusions and limits of the study: How much clinical and demographic metadata was included differed by source and by participant, and the metadata was provided uncurated.

TCRbeta CDR3 regions were amplified from genomic DNA by means of the immunoSEQ Assay, a bias-controlled multiplex PCR. On the study's bioinformatics: The number of nucleated cells in each sample was estimated from the amplification of reference gene primers within the assay. To quantify the absolute abundance of each unique TCRbeta CDR3 rearrangement, sequence reads were collapsed and filtered. For each sample, productive Simpson clonality was calculated as the square root of Simpson's diversity index across productive rearrangements. In TCRdb, the immuneACCESS table is reduced to in-frame sequences with V and J assigned. These tables do not hold every clone; where another copy was compared, an unresolved V gene accounts for under half, and the others remain unexplained. The DNA was the basis for D and trimming; V, J and clone size are from that table. The sample table contains around 130,000 clones; only one count was recorded for around 78% of them. The top ten hold 10% to 12% of the sample.

Each collaborating institution followed its own protocols to collect whole blood in K2EDTA tubes. Collaborator samples were shipped for TCRbeta analysis as frozen whole blood, isolated PBMCs, or DNA extracted from either sample type. A remark on this clone: Its antigen is unknown. Per-base qualities were not stored, and no clone one base away is much larger.

Cut back by 0 bases and 1 base, the V and J ends lie 10 bases apart. Per the germline V gene, SGDLS is the CDR1 and YYNGEE is the CDR2. The CDR3 numbers 15 residues from cysteine through phenylalanine. The sequence is cut down to CDR3 DNA, 45 bases in frame from base 1. The rearranged segments are TRBV9 and TRBJ2-5; the D gene is unclear. The sequence was collected from a human donor in a cohort sampled during active COVID-19. Sequencing used peripheral blood. The DNA reads as follows: TGTGCCAGCAGCGTAGGATCGCGGATCCAAGAGACCCAGTACTTC. This encodes CASSVGSRIQETQYF.